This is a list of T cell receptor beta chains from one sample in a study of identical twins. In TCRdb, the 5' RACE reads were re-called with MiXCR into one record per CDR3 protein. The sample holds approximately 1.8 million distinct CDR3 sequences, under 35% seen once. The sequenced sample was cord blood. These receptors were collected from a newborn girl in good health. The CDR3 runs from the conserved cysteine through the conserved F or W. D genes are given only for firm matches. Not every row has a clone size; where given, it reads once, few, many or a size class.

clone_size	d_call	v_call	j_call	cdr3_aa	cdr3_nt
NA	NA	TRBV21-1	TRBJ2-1	CASSRDKLGTANNEQFF	TGTGCCAGCAGCCGCGATAAGCTCGGGACAGCGAACAATGAGCAGTTCTTC
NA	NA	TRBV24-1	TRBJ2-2	CATSDLDRPNTGELFF	TGTGCCACCAGTGATTTGGACAGGCCAAACACCGGGGAGCTGTTTTTT
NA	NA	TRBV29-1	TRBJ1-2	CSTQQPYGYTF	TGCAGCACCCAACAGCCGTATGGCTACACCTTC
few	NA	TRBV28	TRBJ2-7	CASRITLPSGYEQYF	TGTGCCAGCAGAATTACACTACCAAGCGGCTACGAGCAGTACTTC
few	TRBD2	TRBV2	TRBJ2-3	CASKGTSGGGTDTQYF	TGTGCCAGCAAAGGGACTAGCGGGGGGGGCACAGATACGCAGTATTTT
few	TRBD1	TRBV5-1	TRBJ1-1	CASTGTGKAFF	TGCGCCAGCACCGGGACAGGGAAAGCTTTCTTT
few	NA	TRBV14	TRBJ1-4	CASSQAVGGLDEKLFF	TGTGCCAGCAGCCAAGCCGTAGGAGGACTAGATGAAAAACTGTTTTTT
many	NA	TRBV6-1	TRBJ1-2	CASSDGYYGYTF	TGTGCCAGCAGTGACGGGTACTATGGCTACACCTTC
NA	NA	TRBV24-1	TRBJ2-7	CATRKKAYEQYF	TGTGCCACCAGAAAGAAAGCGTACGAGCAGTACTTC
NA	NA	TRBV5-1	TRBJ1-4	CASSPNPGARDWFF	TGCGCCAGCAGCCCTAACCCAGGGGCCCGGGACTGGTTTTTT
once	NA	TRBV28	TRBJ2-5	CARSFEGPQETQYF	TGTGCCCGCAGTTTCGAGGGCCCACAAGAGACCCAGTACTTC
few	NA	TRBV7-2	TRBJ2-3	CASSLAGTFSTDTQYF	TGTGCCAGCAGCTTAGCCGGGACTTTTAGCACAGATACGCAGTATTTT
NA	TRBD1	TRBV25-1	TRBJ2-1	CASSVHRGDEQFF	TGTGCCAGCAGTGTTCACAGGGGAGATGAGCAGTTCTTC
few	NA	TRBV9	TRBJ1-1	CASRAGILTEAFF	TGTGCCAGCAGGGCGGGGATTCTCACTGAAGCTTTCTTT
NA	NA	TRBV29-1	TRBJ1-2	CSVVGGRAYGYTF	TGCAGCGTTGTGGGTGGGAGAGCTTATGGCTACACCTTC